This T cell receptor beta chain was observed in a study of blood T cell repertoires in COVID-19. Study information: The United States, Italy and Spain supplied acute and convalescent COVID-19 samples. From T cells, B-cell-depleted T cells, or PBMCs came the material, which was cDNA or gDNA.

Authors' analysis steps: Nucleated cell counts were estimated from reference gene primer amplification. Method: immunoSEQ multiplex PCR; TCRdb's copy keeps in-frame clones and lacks some. V, J and clone size reflect that table, while D and trimming were determined from the DNA. The data contain around 300,000 clones, 85% of them singletons. Per the germline V gene, CDR1 is MDHEN and CDR2 is SYDVKM. V shed 2 bases and J shed 6 bases, with 16 bases lying between them. The CDR3 contains 15 residues. The chain employs TRBV28 and TRBJ1-1; no firm D call. The material sequenced was peripheral blood. The receptor was isolated from a woman in her forties or fifties with active or convalescent COVID-19. For the CDR3, the DNA is TGTGCCAGCAGTTTAATCCCCGAGCAGAGGGCTGAAGCTTTCTTT. Translated, it gives CASSLIPEQRAEAFF.